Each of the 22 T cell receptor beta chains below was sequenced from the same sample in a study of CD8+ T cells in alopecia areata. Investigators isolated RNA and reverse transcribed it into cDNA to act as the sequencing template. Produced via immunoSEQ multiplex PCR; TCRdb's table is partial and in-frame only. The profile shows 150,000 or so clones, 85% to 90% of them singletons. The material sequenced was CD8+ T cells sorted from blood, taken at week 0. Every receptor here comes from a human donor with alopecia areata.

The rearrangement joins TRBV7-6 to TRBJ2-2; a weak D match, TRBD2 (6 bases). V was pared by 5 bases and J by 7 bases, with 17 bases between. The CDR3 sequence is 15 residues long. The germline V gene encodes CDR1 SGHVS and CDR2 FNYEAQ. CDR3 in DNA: TGTGCCAGCAGCCTCAAGGGAGGACTCCTCGGGGAGCTGTTTTTT. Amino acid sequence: CASSLKGGLLGELFF.

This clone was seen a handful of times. The DNA for the CDR3 is TGCAGCGGCGGGACCGACAATGAGCAGTTCTTC. This gives the protein CSGGTDNEQFF. The rearrangement links TRBV29-1 to TRBJ2-1; tentative D call: TRBD2 (6 bases). CDR1 and CDR2 (germline): SQVTM, ANQGSEA. The CDR3 extends over 11 amino acids. V lost 7 bases and J lost 5, with 9 bases in between.

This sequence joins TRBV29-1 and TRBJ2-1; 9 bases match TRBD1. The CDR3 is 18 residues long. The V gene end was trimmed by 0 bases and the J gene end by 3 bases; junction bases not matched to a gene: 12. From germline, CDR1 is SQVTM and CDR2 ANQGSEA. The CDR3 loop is CSVEDRSRDREGYNEQFF. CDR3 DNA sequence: TGCAGCGTTGAAGACCGTTCCCGGGACAGGGAGGGCTACAATGAGCAGTTCTTC.

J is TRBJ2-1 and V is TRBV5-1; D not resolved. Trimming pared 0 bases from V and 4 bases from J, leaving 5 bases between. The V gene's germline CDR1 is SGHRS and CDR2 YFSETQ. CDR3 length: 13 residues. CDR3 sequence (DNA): TGCGCCAGCAGCTTGGTTCCGTACAATGAGCAGTTCTTC. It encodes CASSLVPYNEQFF. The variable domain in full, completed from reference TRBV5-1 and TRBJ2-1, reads KAGVTQTPRYLIKTRGQQVTLSCSPISGHRSVSWYQQTPGQGLQFLFEYFSETQRNKGNFPGRFSGRQFSNSRSEMNVSTLELGDSALYLCASSLVPYNEQFFGPGTRLTVL.

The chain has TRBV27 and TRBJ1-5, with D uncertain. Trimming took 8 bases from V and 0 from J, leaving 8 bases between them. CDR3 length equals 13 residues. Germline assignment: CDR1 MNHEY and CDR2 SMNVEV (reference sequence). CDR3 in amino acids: CASAVYSNQPQHF. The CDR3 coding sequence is TGTGCCAGCGCAGTCTATAGCAATCAGCCCCAGCATTTT.

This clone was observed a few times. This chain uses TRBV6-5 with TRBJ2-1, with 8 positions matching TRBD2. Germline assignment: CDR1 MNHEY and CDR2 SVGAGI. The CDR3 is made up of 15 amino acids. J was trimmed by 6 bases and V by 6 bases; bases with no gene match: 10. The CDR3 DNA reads TGTGCCAGCAGCTACAGCGGGAGTGGAGGCAATGAGCAGTTCTTC. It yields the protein CASSYSGSGGNEQFF.

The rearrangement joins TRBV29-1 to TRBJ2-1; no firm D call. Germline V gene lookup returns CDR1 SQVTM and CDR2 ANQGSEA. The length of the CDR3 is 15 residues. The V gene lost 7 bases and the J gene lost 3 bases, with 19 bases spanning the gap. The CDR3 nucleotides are TGCAGCGCTCTGAAAGCACCGGCTGGCTACAATGAGCAGTTCTTC. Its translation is CSALKAPAGYNEQFF.

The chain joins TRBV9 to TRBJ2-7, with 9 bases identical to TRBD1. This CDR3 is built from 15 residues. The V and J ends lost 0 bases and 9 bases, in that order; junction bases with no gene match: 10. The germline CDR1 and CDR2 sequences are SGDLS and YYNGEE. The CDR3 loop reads CASSVATRDREAQYF. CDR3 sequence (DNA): TGTGCCAGCAGCGTAGCTACCCGGGACAGGGAGGCGCAGTACTTC. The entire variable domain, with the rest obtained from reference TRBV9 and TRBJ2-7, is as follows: DSGVTQTPKHLITATGQRVTLRCSPRSGDLSVYWYQQSLDQGLQFLIQYYNGEERAKGNILERFSAQQFPDLHSELNLSSLELGDSALYFCASSVATRDREAQYFGPGTRLTVT.

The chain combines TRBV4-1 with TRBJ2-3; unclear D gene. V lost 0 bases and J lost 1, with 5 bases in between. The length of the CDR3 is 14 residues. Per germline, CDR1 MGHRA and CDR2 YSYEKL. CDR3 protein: CASSQDTGTDTQYF. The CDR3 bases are TGCGCCAGCAGCCAAGATACCGGCACAGATACGCAGTATTTT.

The CDR3 is CASSDSGGGYNEQFF. CDR3 DNA: TGTGCCAGCAGTGACTCTGGGGGGGGGTACAATGAGCAGTTCTTC. This chain joins TRBV6-4 and TRBJ2-1; 7 bases line up with TRBD2. The germline gives CDR1 MRHNA, CDR2 SNTAGT. The CDR3 covers 15 residues. The V gene end was trimmed by 0 bases and the J gene end by 4 bases; junction bases not matched to a gene: 3.

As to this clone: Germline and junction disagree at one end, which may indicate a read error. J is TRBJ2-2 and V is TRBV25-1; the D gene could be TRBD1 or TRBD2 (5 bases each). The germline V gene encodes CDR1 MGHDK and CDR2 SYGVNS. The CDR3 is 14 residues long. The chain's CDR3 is CASSGGANTGELSF. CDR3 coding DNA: TGTGCCAGCAGTGGGGGCGCGAACACCGGGGAGCTGTCTTTT.

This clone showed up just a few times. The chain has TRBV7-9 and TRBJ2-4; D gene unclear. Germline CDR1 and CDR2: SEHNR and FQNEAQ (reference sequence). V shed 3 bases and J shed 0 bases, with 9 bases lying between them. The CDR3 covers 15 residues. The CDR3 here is CASSLSEEAKNIQYF. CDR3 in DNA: TGTGCCAGCAGCTTGTCTGAGGAAGCCAAAAACATTCAGTACTTC. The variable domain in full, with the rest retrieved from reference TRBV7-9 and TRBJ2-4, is DTGVSQNPRHKITKRGQNVTFRCDPISEHNRLYWYRQTLGQGPEFLTYFQNEAQLEKSRLLSDRFSAERPKGSFSTLEIQRTEQGDSAMYLCASSLSEEAKNIQYFGAGTRLSVL.

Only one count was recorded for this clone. The chain's CDR3 is CSVATSGVTDTQYF. The CDR3 DNA reads as TGCAGCGTTGCTACTAGCGGAGTTACAGATACGCAGTATTTT. This chain connects TRBV29-1 to TRBJ2-3, with 8 bases lining up with TRBD2. V was pared by 4 bases and J by 3 bases, with 6 bases of the junction left unmatched. Per germline, CDR1 SQVTM and CDR2 ANQGSEA. CDR3 length: 14 residues.

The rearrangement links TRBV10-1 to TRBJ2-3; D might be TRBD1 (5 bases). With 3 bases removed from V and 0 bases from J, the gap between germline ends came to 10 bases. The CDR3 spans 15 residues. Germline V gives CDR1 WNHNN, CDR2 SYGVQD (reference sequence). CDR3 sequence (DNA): TGCGCCAGCAGTGAAGACAGCCCTAGCACAGATACGCAGTATTTT. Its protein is CASSEDSPSTDTQYF.

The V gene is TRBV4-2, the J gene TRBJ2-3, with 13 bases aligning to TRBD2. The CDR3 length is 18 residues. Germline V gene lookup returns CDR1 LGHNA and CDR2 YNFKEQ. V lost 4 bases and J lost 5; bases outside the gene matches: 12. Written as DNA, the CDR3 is TGTGCCAGCAGCCTTACTAGCGGGAGGGCCCTCCGGGTAGATACGCAGTATTTT. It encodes CASSLTSGRALRVDTQYF.

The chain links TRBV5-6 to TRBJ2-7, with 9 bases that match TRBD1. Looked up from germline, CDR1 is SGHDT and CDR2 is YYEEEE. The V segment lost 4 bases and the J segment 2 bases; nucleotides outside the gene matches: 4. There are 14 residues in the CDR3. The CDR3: CASSPGQGPYEQYF. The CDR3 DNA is TGTGCCAGCAGCCCCGGACAGGGGCCCTACGAGCAGTACTTC.

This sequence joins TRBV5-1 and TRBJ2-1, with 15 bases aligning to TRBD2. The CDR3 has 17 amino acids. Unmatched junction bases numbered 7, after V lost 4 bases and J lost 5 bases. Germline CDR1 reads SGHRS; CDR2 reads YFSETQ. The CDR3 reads CASSPGLAGGRDNEQFF. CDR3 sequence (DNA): TGCGCCAGCAGCCCGGGACTAGCGGGAGGTCGGGACAATGAGCAGTTCTTC.

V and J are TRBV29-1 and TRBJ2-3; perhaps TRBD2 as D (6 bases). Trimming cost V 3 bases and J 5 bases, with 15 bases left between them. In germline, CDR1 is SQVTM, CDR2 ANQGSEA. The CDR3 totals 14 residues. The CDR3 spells CSVDDSGEEDTQYF. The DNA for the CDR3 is TGCAGCGTTGATGATTCGGGAGAAGAAGATACGCAGTATTTT.

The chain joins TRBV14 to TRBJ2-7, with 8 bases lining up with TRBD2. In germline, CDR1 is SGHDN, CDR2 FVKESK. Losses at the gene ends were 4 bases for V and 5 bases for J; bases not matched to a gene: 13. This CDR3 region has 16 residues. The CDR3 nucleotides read TGTGCCAGCAGCCTCGTCCGGGCGGGGGGCTTGGACGAGCAGTACTTC. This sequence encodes CASSLVRAGGLDEQYF.

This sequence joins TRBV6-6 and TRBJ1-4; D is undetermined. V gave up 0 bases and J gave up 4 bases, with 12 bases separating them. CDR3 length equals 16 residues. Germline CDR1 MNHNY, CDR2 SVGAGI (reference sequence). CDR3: CASSYSSLGFNEKLFF. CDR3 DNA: TGTGCCAGCAGTTACTCGAGCTTGGGGTTTAATGAAAAACTGTTTTTT.

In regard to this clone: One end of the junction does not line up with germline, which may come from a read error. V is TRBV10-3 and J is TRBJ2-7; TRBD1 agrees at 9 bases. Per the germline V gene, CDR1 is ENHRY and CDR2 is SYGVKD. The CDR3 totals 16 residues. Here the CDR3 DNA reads TGTGCCAGCAGTGAAGCTTCCGGGACAGGGTCCTACGAGCAGTACTTC. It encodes CASSEASGTGSYEQYF.

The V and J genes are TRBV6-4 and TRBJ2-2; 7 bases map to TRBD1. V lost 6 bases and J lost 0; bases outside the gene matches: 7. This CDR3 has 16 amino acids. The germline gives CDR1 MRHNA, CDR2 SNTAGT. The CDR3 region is CASRPHTGANTGELFF. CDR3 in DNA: TGTGCCAGCAGGCCTCATACAGGGGCGAACACCGGGGAGCTGTTTTTT.